This T cell receptor (beta chain) was obtained from a study of CD8 T cells in Susac syndrome. RNA in amounts of roughly 0.45 to 1 ug was reverse transcribed with random hexamers. TCRdb passed the immunoSEQ multiplex PCR reads through MiXCR, listing each CDR3 protein once. The table has roughly 400,000 distinct CDR3 sequences, around 85% seen once. Through negative isolation, CD4+ and CD8+ T cells were obtained, while TEMRA cells were enriched using FACS. Trimming stripped 1 base from V and 7 bases from J, with 16 bases between. This CDR3 comprises 15 residues. The germline CDR1 and CDR2 sequences are LGHDT and YNNKEL (reference sequence).

J is TRBJ1-1 and V is TRBV3-1; no firm D call. The sequenced sample consisted of CD8+ T cells from PBMCs. The TCR was taken from a human donor with multiple sclerosis. The CDR3 is CASSQASELPDEAFF. Written as DNA, the CDR3 is TGTGCCAGCAGCCAAGCATCTGAGCTCCCAGATGAAGCTTTCTTT. The variable domain in full, completed from reference TRBV3-1 and TRBJ1-1, reads DTAVSQTPKYLVTQMGNDKSIKCEQNLGHDTMYWYKQDSKKFLKIMFSYNNKELIINETVPNRFSPKSPDKAHLNLHINSLELGDSAVYFCASSQASELPDEAFFGQGTRLTVV.